The sequence of this TCR beta chain was determined in a study of T cell changes during pregnancy in multiple sclerosis. This clone has only one observation. The CDR3 runs 14 residues. The V and J ends lost 7 bases and 3 bases respectively, with 19 bases between them. The germline gives CDR1 SQVTM, CDR2 ANQGSEA. This table comes from immunoSEQ multiplex PCR, and its TCRdb copy is limited to in-frame clones, with some not included. The sample lists 58,000 or so clones; about nine tenths were seen once. The V and J genes are TRBV29-1 and TRBJ2-7, with TRBD1 as a possible D gene (5 bases). The sequenced sample was peripheral blood, obtained in the first trimester of pregnancy. The receptor comes from a female donor in good health, enrolled as a control in a pregnancy study. The CDR3 bases are TGCAGCGCAGGTGACAGTCTCCCGGGCTACGAGCAGTACTTC. Encoded protein: CSAGDSLPGYEQYF.